Shown below are 2 T cell receptor beta chains from a single sample sequenced in a study of T cell changes during pregnancy in multiple sclerosis. Assay used: immunoSEQ multiplex PCR; TCRdb lists only in-frame clones, some missing. The profile shows fewer than 20,000 clones, about nine tenths of them singletons. Sequencing used CD8+ T cells from peripheral blood mononuclear cells, obtained in the second trimester of pregnancy. These TCRs come from a female donor in good health, enrolled as a control in a pregnancy study.

The chain is built from TRBV5-8 and TRBJ2-4; 7 bases match TRBD2. J lost 2 bases, V lost 10 bases, and 6 bases had no gene match. Germline CDR1 SGHTS, CDR2 YDEGEE. The CDR3 totals 13 residues. This CDR3 is CALGRASKNIQYF. As DNA, the CDR3 is TGTGCCCTGGGGAGGGCGTCCAAAAACATTCAGTACTTC.

The rearrangement links TRBV7-6 to TRBJ2-1, with TRBD2 matching 7 bases. The length of the CDR3 is 15 residues. Germline CDR1 reads SGHVS; CDR2 reads FNYEAQ. The trim removed 2 bases at V and 7 bases at J, leaving 8 bases unmatched. CDR3 sequence: CASSLSGGFMNEQFF. DNA of the CDR3: TGTGCCAGCAGCTTATCCGGGGGGTTTATGAATGAGCAGTTCTTC.